This T cell receptor (beta chain) was observed in a study of radiotherapy plus CTLA-4 blockade in lung cancer. Study at large: Among all patients, about 19% showed objective responses, while more than 25% had disease control. Overall study results and limits: Among reported predictors of response, early blood T cell clone dynamics with interferon-beta performed best. TCR clones from tumors expanded in blood after radiotherapy plus ipilimumab.

Produced via immunoSEQ multiplex PCR; TCRdb's table is partial and in-frame only. This sample yields about 62,000 clones, of which more than 70% are seen a single time; around 2.8% belongs to the top ten. Germline CDR1 is SGDLS and CDR2 is YYNGEE. The CDR3 is made up of 14 amino acids. The J segment lost 10 bases and the V segment lost 0 bases, leaving 5 bases of the junction unmatched. Enrolled patients, whose metastatic non-small-cell lung cancer was chemo-refractory, received focal radiation plus CTLA-4 blockade with ipilimumab. As concerns this clone: Its cognate antigen is unknown.

The receptor was isolated from a human donor with non-small cell lung cancer who had a complete response to radiotherapy plus ipilimumab. The chain joins TRBV9 to TRBJ2-3; 10 bases fit TRBD2. Source: peripheral blood, taken from a patient treated with radiotherapy plus ipilimumab. DNA for the CDR3: TGTGCCAGCAGCGTAGCAAGCGGGAGGGCCCCGCAGTATTTT. Amino acid sequence: CASSVASGRAPQYF.